The 27 T cell receptor beta chains given below trace back to one sample, sequenced in a study of blood T cell repertoires in COVID-19. Libraries were prepared by immunoSEQ multiplex PCR; TCRdb keeps only in-frame clonotypes and omits some of them. Of under 250,000 clones in the sample, about nine tenths were seen once. Material: peripheral blood. These receptors originate from a man in his sixties who had recovered from COVID-19.

In its sample, this clone was seen a few times. The chain recombines TRBV9 with TRBJ2-5; 14 nucleotides line up with TRBD2. The ends lost 3 bases at V and 5 bases at J; junction bases unmatched: 15. Germline V gene lookup returns CDR1 SGDLS and CDR2 YYNGEE. This CDR3 region has 19 residues. The CDR3 DNA sequence: TGTGCCAGCAGCGCGACTAGCGGGGGGGCCGGGTTTAGAGCGGAGACCCAGTACTTC. It yields the protein CASSATSGGAGFRAETQYF.

The rearrangement joins TRBV5-5 to TRBJ2-3; 7 nucleotides agree with TRBD2. The CDR3 spans 17 residues. V gave up 3 bases and J gave up 4 bases; unmatched junction bases: 14. Germline CDR1 and CDR2: SGHKS and YYEKEE (reference sequence). CDR3 sequence (DNA): TGTGCCAGCAGCTCACTCGCGACGACTAGCATACCAGATACGCAGTATTTT. Amino acid sequence: CASSSLATTSIPDTQYF.

This chain connects TRBV19 to TRBJ2-2, with 8 bases aligning to TRBD1. The V and J ends lost 6 bases and 3 bases, in that order; junction bases with no gene match: 6. The length of the CDR3 is 15 residues. Germline loops: CDR1 LNHDA, CDR2 SQIVND (reference sequence). Here the CDR3 reads CASRFSDRDTGELFF. The DNA of the CDR3 is TGTGCCAGTAGATTTTCGGACAGGGACACCGGGGAGCTGTTTTTT.

The chain employs TRBV27 and TRBJ2-2, with D perhaps TRBD1 (5 bases). The V gene's germline CDR1 is MNHEY and CDR2 SMNVEV (reference sequence). V was trimmed by 7 bases and J by 2 bases, leaving 11 bases between them. The CDR3 consists of 14 residues. CDR3 region: CASTWGPNTGELFF. The CDR3, as DNA: TGTGCCAGCACGTGGGGCCCCAACACCGGGGAGCTGTTTTTT.

V gene TRBV28 combines with J gene TRBJ2-1, with TRBD2 matching over 8 bases. CDR3 size: 18 residues. Germline CDR1 is MDHEN and CDR2 is SYDVKM. With V trimmed by 5 bases and J by 9 bases, 21 bases remained unmatched. The CDR3 spells CASSLRFIMREERCEQFF. The CDR3, as DNA: TGTGCCAGCAGTCTCCGCTTTATTATGCGGGAGGAGAGGTGTGAGCAGTTCTTC. The variable domain in full, with the rest retrieved from reference TRBV28 and TRBJ2-1, is DVKVTQSSRYLVKRTGEKVFLECVQDMDHENMFWYRQDPGLGLRLIYFSYDVKMKEKGDIPEGYSVSREKKERFSLILESASTNQTSMYLCASSLRFIMREERCEQFFGPGTRLTVL.

The rearrangement links TRBV19 to TRBJ1-2; D may be TRBD1 (5 bases). CDR3 length: 14 residues. Trimming removed 4 bases at V and 6 bases at J, with 15 bases between. CDR1 is LNHDA and CDR2 is SQIVND in the germline V gene (reference sequence). CDR3 bases: TGTGCCAGTAGTAACACTTTTTGGGGGGATGGCTACACCTTC. It encodes CASSNTFWGDGYTF.

The chain uses TRBV9 and TRBJ2-6; the D is unclear. CDR3 length: 16 residues. The germline CDR1 and CDR2 sequences are SGDLS and YYNGEE. The V end lost 4 bases, the J end lost 0 bases, and 11 bases lay between the germline ends. The CDR3 reads CASSPRGGSGANVLTF. CDR3 coding DNA: TGTGCCAGCAGCCCTCGAGGTGGCTCTGGGGCCAACGTCCTGACTTTC.

The V gene is TRBV6-6, the J gene TRBJ2-7; possibly TRBD2 for D (5 bases). The CDR3 has 13 residues. V lost 5 bases, J lost 9 bases, and 17 bases lay in between. Germline assignment: CDR1 MNHNY and CDR2 SVGAGI (reference sequence). The CDR3 region is CASSGGGGSAQYF. In DNA, the CDR3 is TGTGCCAGCAGTGGCGGAGGAGGATCCGCGCAGTACTTC.

This clone appeared once. V usage is TRBV24-1 and J usage is TRBJ2-7, with TRBD1 matching 8 bases. The CDR3 length is 14 residues. The germline gives CDR1 KGHDR, CDR2 SFDVKD. Trimming cost V 7 bases and J 3 bases; bases outside gene matches: 7. CDR3 nucleotides: TGTGCCACCAGCGCCGGACAGGGAAACTACGAGCAGTACTTC. It yields the protein CATSAGQGNYEQYF.

V and J are TRBV19 and TRBJ2-7; tentatively, D is TRBD1 (6 bases). Germline CDR1 and CDR2: LNHDA and SQIVND (reference sequence). This CDR3 region has 15 residues. Trimming cost V 3 bases and J 0 bases, with 12 bases left between them. CDR3 protein: CASSMRGHSSYEQYF. CDR3 DNA: TGTGCCAGTAGTATGAGGGGACACAGCTCCTACGAGCAGTACTTC.

This clone occurred once. The J gene is TRBJ2-3, the V gene TRBV10-3; 8 nucleotides match TRBD2. There are 14 residues in the CDR3. CDR1 and CDR2 from the germline V gene are ENHRY and SYGVKD. With V trimmed by 6 bases and J by 6 bases, 8 bases remained unmatched. The CDR3 spells CAISGAGVRDTQYF. The DNA of the CDR3 is TGTGCCATCAGCGGAGCGGGAGTGAGGGATACGCAGTATTTT.

This chain uses TRBV18 with TRBJ1-2; D might be TRBD1 (6 bases). The CDR3 contains 14 residues. V lost 2 bases, J lost 7 bases, and 14 bases lay in between. Per the germline V gene, CDR1 is KGHSH and CDR2 is LQKENI. CDR3: CASSPLEGVSGYTF. The CDR3, as DNA: TGTGCCAGCTCACCATTAGAGGGGGTGAGTGGCTACACCTTC.

This rearrangement joins TRBV9 to TRBJ2-5, with D perhaps matching TRBD2 (6 bases). The CDR3 has 15 amino acids. Germline V gene sequence: CDR1 SGDLS, CDR2 YYNGEE. The ends were cut back, 4 bases at V and 5 bases at J, with 18 bases in the middle. The CDR3, as DNA: TGTGCCAGCAGCCCCGCCGGTTGGGAGGAGGAGACCCAGTACTTC. It yields the protein CASSPAGWEEETQYF.

V usage is TRBV5-4 and J usage is TRBJ2-3; tentative D call: TRBD1 (6 bases). This CDR3 has 14 amino acids. V lost 1 base and J lost 7, with 13 bases in between. Germline CDR1 and CDR2: SGHNT and YYREEE (reference sequence). This chain's CDR3 is CASSLRTDSNTQYF. The CDR3 DNA reads TGTGCCAGCAGCTTGAGGACAGATTCAAATACGCAGTATTTT. Combining the CDR3 with reference TRBV5-4 and TRBJ2-3 gives the whole variable domain ETGVTQSPTHLIKTRGQQVTLRCSSQSGHNTVSWYQQALGQGPQFIFQYYREEENGRGNFPPRFSGLQFPNYSSELNVNALELDDSALYLCASSLRTDSNTQYFGPGTRLTVL.

The chain uses TRBV7-2 and TRBJ2-2; possible D gene TRBD1, 6 bases. The germline V gene encodes CDR1 SGHTA and CDR2 FQGNSA. The V end lost 2 bases, the J end lost 0 bases, and 7 bases lay between the germline ends. The CDR3 loop spans 15 amino acids. The CDR3 is CASSLRTANTGELFF. Written as DNA, the CDR3 is TGTGCCAGCAGCTTAAGGACAGCGAACACCGGGGAGCTGTTTTTT.

The V call is TRBV6-6, the J call TRBJ1-1, with a possible D match to TRBD1 (5 bases). Germline CDR1 reads MNHNY; CDR2 reads SVGAGI (reference sequence). V lost 5 bases, J lost 3 bases, and 10 bases lay in between. CDR3 length: 13 amino acids. The CDR3 DNA follows: TGTGCCAGCAGTCGGGGGGGGGACACTGAAGCTTTCTTT. It yields the protein CASSRGGDTEAFF.

This chain links TRBV15 with TRBJ2-1; 9 bases map to TRBD1. J lost 6 bases, V lost 0 bases, and 3 bases had no gene match. This CDR3 region has 15 residues. Germline V gene lookup returns CDR1 LNHNV and CDR2 YYDKDF (reference sequence). Here the CDR3 DNA reads TGTGCCACCAGCAGAGATTCGACAGGGGGCAATGAGCAGTTCTTC. This codes for CATSRDSTGGNEQFF.

The rearrangement uses TRBV5-1 and TRBJ1-1; D call uncertain. V lost 2 bases and J lost 3, with 8 bases in between. The CDR3 contains 13 residues. Germline CDR1 is SGHRS and CDR2 is YFSETQ. CDR3: CASSFDQDTEAFF. The CDR3 DNA reads TGCGCCAGCAGCTTCGACCAGGACACTGAAGCTTTCTTT.

This clone is a singleton in its sample. J is TRBJ2-1 and V is TRBV7-3, with 10 bases identical to TRBD2. This CDR3 is 16 amino acids long. The junction had 7 bases not matched to a gene; V was cut back by 4 bases and J by 4 bases. Germline-derived CDR1 and CDR2 are SGHTA and FQGTGA. The DNA of the CDR3 is TGTGCCAGCAGCTCCCCCCAGCGGGGGGGTTACAATGAGCAGTTCTTC. Translating gives CASSSPQRGGYNEQFF.

This clone was seen once. The J gene is TRBJ1-1, the V gene TRBV5-3; D unresolved. TRBV5-3 is designated an ORF whose function remains uncertain. Trimming pared 1 base from V and 0 bases from J, leaving 7 bases between. The CDR3 runs 14 residues. CDR3 nucleotide sequence: TGTGCCAGAAGCTTGCGTCCTGTGAACACTGAAGCTTTCTTT. Protein sequence: CARSLRPVNTEAFF.

The chain has TRBV6-6 and TRBJ2-3; 10 bases map to TRBD2. The CDR3 is 14 residues long. The ends lost 7 bases at V and 2 bases at J; junction bases unmatched: 3. Germline CDR1 reads MNHNY; CDR2 reads SVGAGI (reference sequence). CDR3 protein: CASTSGGYTDTQYF. DNA for the CDR3: TGTGCCAGCACTAGCGGGGGCTACACAGATACGCAGTATTTT.

The chain uses TRBV6-5 and TRBJ1-4; D is unclear. Trimming pared 4 bases from V and 0 bases from J, leaving 12 bases between. CDR1 and CDR2 (germline): MNHEY, SVGAGI. The CDR3 covers 16 residues. CDR3 residues: CASSLGPIATNEKLFF. The CDR3 nucleotides are TGTGCCAGCAGTTTGGGCCCTATTGCAACTAATGAAAAACTGTTTTTT.

The genes are TRBV2 and TRBJ1-1; D uncertain. Per germline, CDR1 SNHLY and CDR2 FYNNEI. Trimming left V 1 base short and J 3 bases short, with 12 bases between. The length of the CDR3 is 15 residues. CDR3 nucleotides: TGTGCCAGCAGTGAAGTCATCTACGGGGACACTGAAGCTTTCTTT. This sequence encodes CASSEVIYGDTEAFF.

V is TRBV10-1 and J is TRBJ2-7; TRBD2 matches at 14 bases. CDR3 length: 17 residues. Germline V lookup: CDR1 WNHNN, CDR2 SYGVQD (reference sequence). The V segment lost 2 bases and the J segment 2 bases; nucleotides outside the gene matches: 5. The CDR3 DNA reads as TGCGCCAGCAGTGAGCCGGGGACTAGCGGGAGTGCCTACGAGCAGTACTTC. As protein: CASSEPGTSGSAYEQYF.

This clone was seen a single time. The chain recombines TRBV6-5 with TRBJ2-2, with D possibly being TRBD2 (6 bases). Germline-derived CDR1 and CDR2 are MNHEY and SVGAGI. Trimming stripped 8 bases from V and 0 bases from J, with 7 bases between. CDR3 length: 13 amino acids. Here the CDR3 DNA reads TGTGCCAGCCGGGACTCGAACACCGGGGAGCTGTTTTTT. Protein: CASRDSNTGELFF.

This chain joins TRBV19 and TRBJ2-7; TRBD2 matches at 11 bases. The trim removed 6 bases at V and 2 bases at J, leaving 3 bases unmatched. CDR3 length equals 14 residues. Per the germline V gene, CDR1 is LNHDA and CDR2 is SQIVND (reference sequence). The CDR3 spells CASRSSGGAYEQYF. For the CDR3, the DNA is TGTGCCAGTAGGAGTAGCGGGGGGGCCTACGAGCAGTACTTC. Full variable domain (missing parts from reference TRBV19 and TRBJ2-7): DGGITQSPKYLFRKEGQNVTLSCEQNLNHDAMYWYRQDPGQGLRLIYYSQIVNDFQKGDIAEGYSVSREKKESFPLTVTSAQKNPTAFYLCASRSSGGAYEQYFGPGTRLTVT.

This sequence joins TRBV9 and TRBJ2-7; possibly TRBD1 for D (5 bases). The V gene lost 6 bases and the J gene lost 5 bases, with 15 bases spanning the gap. Germline-derived CDR1 and CDR2 are SGDLS and YYNGEE. The CDR3 has 13 amino acids. CDR3 region: CASNPQGRDEQYF. The CDR3, as DNA: TGTGCCAGCAACCCCCAGGGTAGGGACGAGCAGTACTTC.